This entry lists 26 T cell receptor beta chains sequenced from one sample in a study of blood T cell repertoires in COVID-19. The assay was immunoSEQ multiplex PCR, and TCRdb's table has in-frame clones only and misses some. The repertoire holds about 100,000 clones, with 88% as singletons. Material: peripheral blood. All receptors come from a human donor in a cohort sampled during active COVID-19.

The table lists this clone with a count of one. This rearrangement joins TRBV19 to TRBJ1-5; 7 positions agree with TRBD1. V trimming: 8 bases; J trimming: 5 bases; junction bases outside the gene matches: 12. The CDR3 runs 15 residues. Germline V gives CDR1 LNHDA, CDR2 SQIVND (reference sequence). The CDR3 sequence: CASWTGGRWDQPQHF. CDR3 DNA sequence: TGTGCCAGTTGGACAGGTGGGCGGTGGGATCAGCCCCAGCATTTT.

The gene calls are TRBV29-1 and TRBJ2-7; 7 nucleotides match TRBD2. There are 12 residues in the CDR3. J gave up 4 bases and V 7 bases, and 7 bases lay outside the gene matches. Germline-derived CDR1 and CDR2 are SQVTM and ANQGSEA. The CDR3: CSGVTGGYEQYF. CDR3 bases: TGCAGCGGGGTGACGGGGGGTTACGAGCAGTACTTC.

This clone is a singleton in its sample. The CDR3 bases are TGTGCCAGCAGCACCGGGACTAGCGGCTACAATGAGCAGTTCTTC. It yields the protein CASSTGTSGYNEQFF. This sequence joins TRBV3-1 (or the pseudogene TRBV3-2) and TRBJ2-1; 11 positions agree with TRBD2. Germline CDR1 is LGHDT and CDR2 is YNNKEL (reference sequence). The J segment lost 3 bases and the V segment lost 5 bases, leaving 3 bases of the junction unmatched. This CDR3 is built from 15 residues.

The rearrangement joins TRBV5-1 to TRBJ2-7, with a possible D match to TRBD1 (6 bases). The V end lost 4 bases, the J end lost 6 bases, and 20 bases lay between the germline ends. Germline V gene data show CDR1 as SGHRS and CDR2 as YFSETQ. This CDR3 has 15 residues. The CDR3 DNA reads TGCGCCAGCAGCCACGGACAGCAAGGGGTCCCCGAGCAGTACTTC. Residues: CASSHGQQGVPEQYF.

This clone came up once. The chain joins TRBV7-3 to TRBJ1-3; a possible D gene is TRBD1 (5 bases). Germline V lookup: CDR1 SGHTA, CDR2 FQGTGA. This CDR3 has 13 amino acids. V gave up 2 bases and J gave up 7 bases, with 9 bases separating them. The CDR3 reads CASSLGAGNTIYF. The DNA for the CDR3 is TGTGCCAGCAGCTTAGGCGCAGGGAACACCATATATTTT. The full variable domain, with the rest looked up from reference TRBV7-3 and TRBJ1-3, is GAGVSQTPSNKVTEKGKYVELRCDPISGHTALYWYRQSLGQGPEFLIYFQGTGAADDSGLPNDRFFAVRPEGSVSTLKIQRTERGDSAVYLCASSLGAGNTIYFGEGSWLTVV.

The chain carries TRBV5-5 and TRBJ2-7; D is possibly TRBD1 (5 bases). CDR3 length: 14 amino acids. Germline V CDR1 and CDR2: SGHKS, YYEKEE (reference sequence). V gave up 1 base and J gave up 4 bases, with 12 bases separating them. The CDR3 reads CASSLSGIGYEQYF. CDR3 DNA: TGTGCCAGCAGCTTGTCAGGGATAGGGTACGAGCAGTACTTC.

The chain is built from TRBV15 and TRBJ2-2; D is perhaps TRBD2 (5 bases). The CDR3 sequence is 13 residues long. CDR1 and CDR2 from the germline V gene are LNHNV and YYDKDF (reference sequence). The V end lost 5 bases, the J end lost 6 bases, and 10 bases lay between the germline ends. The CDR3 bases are TGTGCCACCAGCTTGACGCGGGCCGGGGAGCTGTTTTTT. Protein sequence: CATSLTRAGELFF.

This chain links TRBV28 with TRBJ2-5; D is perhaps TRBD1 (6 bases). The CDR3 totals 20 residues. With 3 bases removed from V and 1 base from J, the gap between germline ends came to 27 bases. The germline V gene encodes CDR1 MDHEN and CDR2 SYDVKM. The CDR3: CASSLTPTSRGLASQETQYF. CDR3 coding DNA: TGTGCCAGCAGTTTGACCCCTACATCCAGGGGTCTGGCGAGCCAAGAGACCCAGTACTTC.

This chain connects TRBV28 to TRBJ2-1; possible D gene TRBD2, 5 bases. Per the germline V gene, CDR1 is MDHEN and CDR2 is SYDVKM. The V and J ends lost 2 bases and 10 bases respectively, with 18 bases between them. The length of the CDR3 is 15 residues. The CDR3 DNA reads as TGTGCCAGCAGTTTAGGGTTAGCGAGGGTTGGGGAGCAGTTCTTC. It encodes CASSLGLARVGEQFF.

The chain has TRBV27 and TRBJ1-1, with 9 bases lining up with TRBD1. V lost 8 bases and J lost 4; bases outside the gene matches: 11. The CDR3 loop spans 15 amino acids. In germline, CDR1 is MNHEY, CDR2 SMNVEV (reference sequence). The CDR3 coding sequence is TGTGCCAGCGCTCAGTACGAGACAGGGGGCACTGAAGCTTTCTTT. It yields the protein CASAQYETGGTEAFF.

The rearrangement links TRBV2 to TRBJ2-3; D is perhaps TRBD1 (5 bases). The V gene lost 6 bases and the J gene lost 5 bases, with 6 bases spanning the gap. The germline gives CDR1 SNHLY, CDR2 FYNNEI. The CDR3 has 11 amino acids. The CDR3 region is CASSQGDTQYF. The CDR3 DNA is TGTGCCAGCAGCCAGGGAGATACGCAGTATTTT.

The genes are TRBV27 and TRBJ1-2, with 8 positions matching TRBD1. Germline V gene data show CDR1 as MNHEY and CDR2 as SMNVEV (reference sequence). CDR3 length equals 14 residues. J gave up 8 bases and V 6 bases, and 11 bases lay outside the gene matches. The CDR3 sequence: CASRAPGQVYGYTF. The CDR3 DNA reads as TGTGCCAGCAGAGCACCGGGACAGGTCTACGGCTACACCTTC.

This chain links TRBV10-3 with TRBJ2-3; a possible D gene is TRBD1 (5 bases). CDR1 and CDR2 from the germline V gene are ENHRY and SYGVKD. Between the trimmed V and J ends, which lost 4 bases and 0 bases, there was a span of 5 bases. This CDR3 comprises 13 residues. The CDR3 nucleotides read TGTGCCATCAGTGGACAGAGCACAGATACGCAGTATTTT. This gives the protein CAISGQSTDTQYF.

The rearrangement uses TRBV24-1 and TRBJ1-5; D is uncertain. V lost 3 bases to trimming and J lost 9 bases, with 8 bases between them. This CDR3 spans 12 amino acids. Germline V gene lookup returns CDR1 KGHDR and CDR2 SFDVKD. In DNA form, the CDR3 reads TGTGCCACCAGTGATACCGGCGGGCCCCAGCATTTT. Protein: CATSDTGGPQHF.

The CDR3 reads CASSEVRGTETQYF. The CDR3, as DNA: TGTGCCAGCAGTGAAGTACGAGGAACGGAGACCCAGTACTTC. The chain has TRBV6-1 and TRBJ2-5; D gene ambiguous. The CDR3 has 14 amino acids. V lost 1 base and J lost 5, with 11 bases in between. Germline CDR1 is MNHNS and CDR2 is SASEGT.

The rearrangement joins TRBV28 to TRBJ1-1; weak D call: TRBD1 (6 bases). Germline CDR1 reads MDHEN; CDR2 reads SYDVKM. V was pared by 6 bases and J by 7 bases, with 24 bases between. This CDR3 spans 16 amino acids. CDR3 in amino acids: CASRPRGLGARSEAFF. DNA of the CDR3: TGTGCCAGCAGACCCCGGGGCTTGGGGGCTAGGAGTGAAGCTTTCTTT.

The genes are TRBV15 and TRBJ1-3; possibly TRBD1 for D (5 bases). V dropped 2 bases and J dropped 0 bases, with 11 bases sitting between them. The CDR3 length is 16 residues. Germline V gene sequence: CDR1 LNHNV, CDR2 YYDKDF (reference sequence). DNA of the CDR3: TGTGCCACCAGCAGAACCGACAGTGCCTCTGGAAACACCATATATTTT. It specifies CATSRTDSASGNTIYF.

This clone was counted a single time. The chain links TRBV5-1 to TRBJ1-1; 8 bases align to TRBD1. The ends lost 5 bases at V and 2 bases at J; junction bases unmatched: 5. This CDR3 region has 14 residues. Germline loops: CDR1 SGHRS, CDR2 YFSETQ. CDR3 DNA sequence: TGCGCCAGCAGTTCAGGGGGCGCCAACACTGAAGCTTTCTTT. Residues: CASSSGGANTEAFF.

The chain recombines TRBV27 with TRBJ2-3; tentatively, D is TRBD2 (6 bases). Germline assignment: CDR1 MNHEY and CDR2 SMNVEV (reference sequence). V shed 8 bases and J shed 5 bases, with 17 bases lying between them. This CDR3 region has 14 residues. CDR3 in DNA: TGTGCCAGCCGGTTGGAGGGGTGGGTAGATACGCAGTATTTT. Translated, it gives CASRLEGWVDTQYF.

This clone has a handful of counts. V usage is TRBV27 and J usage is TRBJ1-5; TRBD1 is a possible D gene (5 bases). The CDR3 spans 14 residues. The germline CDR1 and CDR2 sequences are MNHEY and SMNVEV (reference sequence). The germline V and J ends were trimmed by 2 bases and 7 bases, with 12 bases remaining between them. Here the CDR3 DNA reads TGTGCCAGCAGTTTACGACAGAGGTCGCAGCCCCAGCATTTT. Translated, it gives CASSLRQRSQPQHF.

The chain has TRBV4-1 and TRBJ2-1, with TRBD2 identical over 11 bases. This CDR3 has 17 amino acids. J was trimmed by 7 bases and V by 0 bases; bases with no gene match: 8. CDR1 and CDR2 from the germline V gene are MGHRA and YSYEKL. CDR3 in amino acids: CASSQDDLAGGRNEQFF. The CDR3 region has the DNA TGCGCCAGCAGCCAAGACGACCTAGCGGGGGGTAGAAATGAGCAGTTCTTC.

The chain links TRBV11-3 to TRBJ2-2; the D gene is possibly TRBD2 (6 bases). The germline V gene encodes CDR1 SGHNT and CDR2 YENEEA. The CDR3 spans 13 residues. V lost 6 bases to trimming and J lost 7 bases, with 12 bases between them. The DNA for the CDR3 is TGTGCCAGCAGTCCCGGAGGGGTCGGGGAGCTGTTTTTT. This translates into CASSPGGVGELFF.

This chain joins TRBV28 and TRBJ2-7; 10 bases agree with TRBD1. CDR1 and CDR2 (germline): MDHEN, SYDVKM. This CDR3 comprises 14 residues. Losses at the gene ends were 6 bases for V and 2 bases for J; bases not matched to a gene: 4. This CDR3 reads CASRSGQGTYEQYF. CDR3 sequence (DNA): TGTGCCAGCAGATCGGGACAGGGGACCTACGAGCAGTACTTC.

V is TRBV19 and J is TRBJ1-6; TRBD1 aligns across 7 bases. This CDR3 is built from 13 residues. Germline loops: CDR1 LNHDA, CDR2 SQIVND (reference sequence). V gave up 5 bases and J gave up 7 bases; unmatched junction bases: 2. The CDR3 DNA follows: TGTGCCAGTAGTGACAGGGAGAATTCACCCCTCCACTTT. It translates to CASSDRENSPLHF. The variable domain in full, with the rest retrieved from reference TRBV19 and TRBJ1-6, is DGGITQSPKYLFRKEGQNVTLSCEQNLNHDAMYWYRQDPGQGLRLIYYSQIVNDFQKGDIAEGYSVSREKKESFPLTVTSAQKNPTAFYLCASSDRENSPLHFGNGTRLTVT.

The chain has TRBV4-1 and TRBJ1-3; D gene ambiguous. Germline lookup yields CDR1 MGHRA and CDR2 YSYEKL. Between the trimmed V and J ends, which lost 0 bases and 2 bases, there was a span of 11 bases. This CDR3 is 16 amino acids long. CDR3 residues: CASSQDRLEAGNTIYF. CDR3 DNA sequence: TGCGCCAGCAGCCAAGACCGACTCGAGGCTGGAAACACCATATATTTT.

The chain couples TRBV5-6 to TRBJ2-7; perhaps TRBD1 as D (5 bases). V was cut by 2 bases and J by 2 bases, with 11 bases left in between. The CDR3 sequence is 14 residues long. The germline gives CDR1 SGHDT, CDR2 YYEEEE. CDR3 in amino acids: CASSFWTFPYEQYF. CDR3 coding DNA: TGTGCCAGCAGCTTTTGGACATTCCCCTACGAGCAGTACTTC.